The present T cell receptor beta chain was sequenced within a study of beta chain features in type 1 diabetes. Study-wide results and limits: Moderately but significantly shorter TCRB CDR3s were found in Type 1 diabetes patients in all four CD4+ subsets.

This clone has a handful of counts. Its antigen is undetermined. This CDR3 contains 14 residues. Between the trimmed V and J ends, which lost 2 bases and 9 bases, there was a span of 15 bases. The germline V gene encodes CDR1 MNHNY and CDR2 SVGAGI (reference sequence). The investigators reverse transcribed all of the isolated RNA, so they sequenced expressed TCRB transcripts. Method: immunoSEQ multiplex PCR; TCRdb's copy keeps in-frame clones and lacks some. The sample gives more than 350,000 clones, around 10% of which show up once; less than 0.06% is in the top ten. V and J are TRBV6-6 and TRBJ2-3; the D gene is possibly TRBD2 (5 bases). The sequence came from a woman aged 18-35 years in good health. Sample: naive CD4+ T cells from blood. The DNA for the CDR3 is TGTGCCAGCAGTTACGCCCCGAACGAGGGAACGCAGTATTTT. This gives the protein CASSYAPNEGTQYF.